The rows below give T cell receptor beta chains drawn from one sample of a study of vaccination effects on CD4 cells after COVID-19. These TCRs' antigens remain unknown. The protocol was immunoSEQ multiplex PCR, while the TCRdb copy is restricted to in-frame clones and leaves out a portion. The top ten clones hold 2.4% of a sample with 50,000 to 80,000 clones, less than 85% of them seen once. The specimen was CD4+ T cells from PBMCs cultured without peptide, collected after COVID-19 vaccination. All receptors come from a human donor who received a COVID-19 vaccine. CDR3s include the opening cysteine and the closing phenylalanine or tryptophan. D genes are given only for firm matches. Where a row states a size, it is once, few, many or the class of an expanded clone; other rows omit it.

TRBV24-1	TRBJ1-2	17	once	.	TGTGCCACCAGTGATCACGGGCTAGGTGGCAGGGTCTATGGCTACACCTTC	CATSDHGLGGRVYGYTF
TRBV4-3	TRBJ1-1	15	.	.	TGCGCCAGCAGCCGAGGGTCAATCATGAACACTGAAGCTTTCTTT	CASSRGSIMNTEAFF
TRBV20-1	TRBJ1-2	11	.	.	TGCTCCACTGTAGAGTCTAGAGGCTACACCTTC	CSTVESRGYTF
TRBV5-1	TRBJ1-2	15	.	.	TGCGCCAGCAGCTTGGCGGCGGGGTCTAACTATGGCTACACCTTC	CASSLAAGSNYGYTF
TRBV7-2	TRBJ2-1	14	once	.	TGTGCCAGCAGCTTAGGTAGCGCCTACAATGAGCAGTTCTTC	CASSLGSAYNEQFF
TRBV24-1	TRBJ1-4	17	once	TRBD1	TGTGCCACCAGTGATTCCGGGACAGTTGCAACTAATGAAAAACTGTTTTTT	CATSDSGTVATNEKLFF
TRBV7-9	TRBJ1-2	14	few	.	TGTGCCAGCAGCTTAGTAAATGGGCCTGGTGGCTACACCTTC	CASSLVNGPGGYTF
TRBV24-1	TRBJ2-1	15	.	TRBD2	TGTGCCACCTCTCCGGGGGGGGGAGGCGCTTTCGAGCAGTTCTTC	CATSPGGGGAFEQFF
TRBV5-1	TRBJ1-1	13	.	TRBD1	TGCGCCAGCAGCGTCGGGACAGGGCAAGGGGCTTTCTTT	CASSVGTGQGAFF
TRBV30	TRBJ1-2	12	.	.	TGTGCCTGGAGTGGGACCGCCTATGGCTACACCTTC	CAWSGTAYGYTF